This TCR beta chain appears in the sequencing data of a study of cytomegalovirus exposure and HLA in healthy donors (dated by TCRdb to about 2017). In the study overall: An earlier analysis of approximately 600 of the donors reported roughly 270 Gb of sequence data and roughly 110 million unique TCR beta sequences from around 200 million T cells. About 310 gigabases of sequencing data and 70 million to 100 million unique TCR sequences were included in an early release covering about 620 HLA-typed donors. Of the 300 to 400 genotyped donors, approximately 80% fell in the genetic ancestry cluster associated with self-reported Caucasian donors. The study aimed to test whether cataloging public T cell receptors could reveal signatures of past pathogen exposure. The study profiled the T cell repertoires of hundreds of subjects by immunosequencing and related them to cytomegalovirus serostatus. A separate validation cohort of 100 to 150 different subjects was used in addition to the 666-subject first cohort. The study combined high-throughput TCR immunosequencing, statistical association of individual TCRs with disease status, and machine learning to predict cytomegalovirus infection status. A later analysis re-examined previously published TCR beta repertoires from 610 or so donors and added high-resolution HLA genotyping to investigate patterns of TCR occurrence. In the later analysis, no new phenotypic data were used to find candidate immune exposures; instead, reliance was placed on TCR beta sequences and their occurrence across donors. In an earlier analysis of roughly 600 of the donors, high-throughput TCR beta sequencing was used to judge whether each TCR beta V gene segment behaved as functional or pseudogenic. Alongside the repertoire data, information on donor age, sex, ethnicity and CMV serostatus was compiled. Genome-wide SNP genotypes for about 65% of the 666 donors were used in a later genetic analysis, which treated that subset as a discovery cohort. Every discovery cohort repertoire had been produced on one sequencing platform. Class I and class II HLA loci were covered by the typing at four-digit resolution. Typing coverage differed by locus: A, B, C, DRB1 and DQB1 were typed in roughly 629-630 donors, DQA1 in roughly 500, DPA1 in approximately 610, and DPB1 in 472. Roughly five DR-DQ haplotypes were handled as single units for association and clustering, since linkage in the cohort was strong. Among about 400 genotyped donors of the cohort, an average of roughly 230,000 unique TCR beta nucleotide sequences was sequenced per donor, of which about 18% were non-productive. What the study reported, not specific to this receptor: A further reported finding was that TCR beta sequences accurately predicted the HLA-A and HLA-B alleles for most subjects in the first cohort. In an earlier analysis of roughly 560 of the donors, most TCR beta V segments were observed in productive rearrangements about 87% or about 30% of the time, broadly matching IMGT annotations. In a later analysis, TCR association rates were found to vary across HLA loci, with the most associated TCRs seen for DRB1 alleles and the fewest for HLA-C alleles. Because the 87-base-pair reads could not distinguish some IMGT-functional V segments, including TRBV6-2 and TRBV6-3, those segments were excluded. An association between a missense DCLRE1C variant and V-gene and J-gene trimming of TCR beta chains was found in a later genetic analysis and replicated in an independent cohort. Immune exposure information for the cohort was limited to CMV serostatus. In a later genetic analysis, fewer N-insertions in productive TCRs were reported among donors in an Asian-associated ancestry cluster than the roughly 670-donor mean. In a later analysis, several top co-occurrence clusters were reported to appear linked to parvovirus B19, influenza, CMV and Epstein-Barr virus. Linkage disequilibrium might explain the correlated functional status among segregating V segments, but an unknown experimental factor could not be excluded. Most TCR sequences were observed very rarely across donors, whereas some public TCRs were present in many individuals. According to a later analysis, most CMV-associated TCR beta chains appeared to be HLA-restricted, and the HLA associations seemed to be driven largely by CMV exposure. The authors suggested that the approach could potentially be extended to other disease states and immunological phenotypes. A later analysis found that HLA-associated TCR beta chains were more clonally expanded and had lower generation probabilities than equally common non-associated chains. In vitro tests confirmed that a few of the cytomegalovirus-associated TCR beta chains recognize cytomegalovirus antigens. In the study, 164 TCR beta chains were listed as associated with cytomegalovirus. When HLA alleles, especially DR and DQ, strongly co-occurred, attributing TCR associations to individual alleles was difficult. The earlier analysis of some 560 of the donors excluded roughly 17 rarely observed V segments, including chromosome 9 orphons, because counts were too low. A later analysis associated 16,951 TCR beta sequences with specific HLA alleles at a false discovery rate of 0.05. Cytomegalovirus status was reported to be diagnosed by the classifier with high specificity and sensitivity in both the original and validation cohorts. Sequencing depth was assumed to be roughly uniform across donors in the presence/absence analyses, though that assumption may not hold. The sequencing pipeline was judged likely to have produced a cluster of highly shared sequence variants as a technical artifact. This cohort had only TCR beta chains sequenced, and the lack of alpha or paired-chain data limited which features could be detected. Because some donors lacked HLA typing at each locus, the association tests relied only on the typed subset.

The cohort comprised around 700 healthy bone marrow donors. At the time of sampling, every cohort member was nominally healthy, though immune exposures that went unrecorded were likely present. The donor tested CMV seronegative and was one of the 352 seronegative cohort members. Each donor provided a peripheral blood sample, and peripheral blood mononuclear cells were used for TCR beta sequencing. Genomic DNA was extracted from the blood cell samples with the Qiagen DNeasy Blood Extraction Kit. According to the germline V gene (reference sequence), CDR1 reads SEHNR and CDR2 reads FQNEAQ. Trimming costs V 5 bases and J 0 bases, and their ends lie 12 bases apart. The CDR3, cysteine through phenylalanine, is 15 amino acids long. The entry retains the CDR3 DNA only, 45 bases that are in frame from base 1. Notes on this clone: It lacks a known antigen. No clone much larger than this one lies a single base away; base qualities are absent.

The receptor library was made with the immunoSEQ multiplex PCR assay. For the multiplex PCR, a mixture combining 60 forward primers for TCR Vbeta segments and 13 reverse primers for TCR Jbeta segments was used. The CDR3 region of rearranged TCR beta genes was amplified from genomic DNA with a multiplex PCR assay. Amplified TCR beta libraries were sequenced as 87-base-pair reads on the Illumina HiSeq System. The original methods were these. A later analysis tallied roughly 78 million unique TCR beta chains across the 550 to 850 repertoires, and 10 million to 11 million of those chains were shared by two or more donors. A nearest-neighbor algorithm error-corrected the raw reads and collapsed the reads into unique sequences, merging closely related sequences to remove PCR and sequencing errors. V, D and J gene segments were assigned by aligning CDR3 sequences to IMGT reference sequences. Each retained sequence needed at least a six-nucleotide match to both a V gene segment and a J gene segment. Rearrangements were called productive when the CDR3 lacked stop codons and stayed in frame with V and J; all others were non-productive. CDR3 was defined according to IMGT convention as the region running from the second conserved V-encoded cysteine to the conserved J-encoded phenylalanine. In an earlier analysis of more than 550 of the donors, sequences lacking an unambiguous match to a single V gene segment were excluded. In an earlier analysis of approximately 500 of the donors, a V segment was called functional when productive rearrangements were above 56.7%, and segregating when the standard deviation between donors exceeded 5%. A statistical classification framework was built to diagnose cytomegalovirus status from the catalog of TCR beta chain sequences. In a later analysis, TCR nucleotide sequences were compared against IMGT/GENE-DB human TR gene sequences so that V and J genes could be assigned. Using the TCRdist pipeline, a later analysis assigned CDR3 sequences along with most-parsimonious VDJ recombination scenarios. In a later analysis, each TCR beta chain was defined by its CDR3 amino acid sequence together with its V-gene family, and reads without a unique V-gene family were excluded. To address suspected cross-contamination and a sequencing artifact, a later analysis removed 592 highly shared, low-generation-probability nucleotide sequences. In a later analysis, a clonal expansion index was calculated for each public chain from normalized within-repertoire ranks of inferred template counts. Generation probabilities in a later analysis came from a VDJ recombination model fitted to out-of-frame rearrangements, and those results were checked against IGoR. A later analysis scored TCR-TCR, TCR-HLA and TCR-CMV co-occurrence with hypergeometric tests, applying a repertoire-size bias correction to TCR pairs. In a later analysis, false discovery rates were estimated by permuting HLA or CMV assignments 20 times. In a later analysis, co-occurring TCRs were grouped using DBSCAN, with TCRdist sequence similarity added in when clustering inside HLA-allele-positive subsets. For co-occurrence clustering, repertoires with fewer than 30,000 or more than 120,000 public chains were excluded, along with about five repertoires with anomalous nucleotide sharing. Held by TCRdb, this immuneACCESS table contains in-frame sequences only and omits some clones. Under half of the omission traces to an unresolved V gene where checked; the cause of the rest is unknown. Clone size and the V and J calls come from that table; the DNA yielded D and trimming. The table for this sample lists about 210,000 clones; almost 80% of them were counted only once. The ten most abundant clones make up less than 2% of the sample.

Sequenced: PBMCs. The V and J segments used are TRBV7-9 and TRBJ2-3, with a tentative D gene TRBD2 over 6 matching bases. This clonotype was obtained from a male donor in good health and CMV-seronegative. CDR3 region: CASSNPGLSTDTQYF. The sequence in DNA is TGTGCCAGCAGCAACCCGGGACTGAGCACAGATACGCAGTATTTT. The variable domain in full, with residues beyond the CDR3 obtained from the reference TRBV7-9 and TRBJ2-3 genes, is DTGVSQNPRHKITKRGQNVTFRCDPISEHNRLYWYRQTLGQGPEFLTYFQNEAQLEKSRLLSDRFSAERPKGSFSTLEIQRTEQGDSAMYLCASSNPGLSTDTQYFGPGTRLTVL.